This TCR beta chain is drawn from a study of T cell repertoires in cytomegalovirus infection (dated by TCRdb to the late 2010s). Concerning the study at large: Because public TCR beta signatures pointed to carriage of CMV infection together with the matching HLA type, the HLA type of each donor mattered for the analysis.

Sequencing took place on an Illumina HiSeq 1500. TCRdb handled the public reads itself, with Q25 trimming in fastp and clone calling in MiXCR, and kept productive beta chains. CDR3 protein sequences are deduplicated, and each keeps its most common genes and DNA. The sample table contains fewer than 550,000 distinct CDR3 sequences; only one count was recorded for roughly a third of them. The ten largest make up roughly 15% of the sample. The germline V gene encodes CDR1 LNHDA and CDR2 SQIVND (reference sequence). The CDR3 spans 15 residues, from the cysteine through the phenylalanine. Solely the CDR3 DNA is kept, with 45 bases framed from the first base. The germline V and J ends show losses of 5 bases and 11 bases respectively, and no gene match explains 14 bases of the junction. The sample holds a few counts of this clonotype. Its antigen is still unknown. Qualities for individual bases were not recorded, and no much larger clone is one base off.

The research as a whole found: In both this cohort and an independent cohort of 352 donors, the cumulative frequency of public TCR beta family members distinguished carriers of CMV infection plus the relevant HLA type. In the ex vivo response, HLA-C-restricted CMV-specific TCR beta clonotypes were dominant, and in two of eight donors the single most frequent clonotype came from this HLA-C-restricted group.

Recombination joined TRBV19 with TRBJ1-3, with 8 middle bases fitting TRBD1. Sequencing was done on a sample of PBMCs. This TCR was sampled from a human donor in good health (CMV status not recorded). Some clones in this sample may be carry-over from other donors' samples. CDR3 sequence: CASSLQRTGNGAIYF. The DNA reads TGTGCCAGTAGTTTGCAGAGGACAGGGAACGGCGCCATATATTTT.